The clone carrying this T cell receptor beta chain was observed at least ten times. The data belong to a study of T cells in Graves' hyperthyroidism and ophthalmopathy. The CDR3 covers 15 residues. Germline values: CDR1 SGHRS, CDR2 YFSETQ. V shed 4 bases and J 1 base; nucleotides not matched to a gene: 5. What was amplified from RNA transcripts were TCR beta CDR3 regions. Primed by the HTBI set, a first-round RT-PCR was run on the TCR CDR3. TCRdb reprocessed the multiplex PCR reads via MiXCR and lists one record per CDR3 protein. The sample yields over 500,000 distinct CDR3 sequences, over 35% seen once.

The sequence was obtained from an adult woman with Graves' disease, either hyperthyroidism or ophthalmopathy (not recorded which). Input material: peripheral blood or thyroid tissue (not recorded which). The chain has TRBV5-1 and TRBJ2-7; 10 bases fit TRBD2. The CDR3: CASSHLAGESYEQYF. In DNA form, the CDR3 reads TGCGCCAGCAGCCATCTAGCGGGAGAATCCTACGAGCAGTACTTC.